This section outlines one TCR beta chain sequence together with its context. Its specificity is not known. The source of the sample is a study of T cell responses to AZD1222 COVID-19 vaccine. Generated by immunoSEQ multiplex PCR, the TCRdb table keeps only in-frame clones and is missing some. The top ten clones hold approximately 4% of a sample with 140,000 to 150,000 clones, roughly four fifths of them seen once. Trimming removed 0 bases at V and 4 bases at J, with 13 bases between. The germline V gene encodes CDR1 SGDLS and CDR2 YYNGEE. CDR3 size: 15 residues. Overall study results and limits: Close to half of spike-specific TCRs reportedly recognize unmutated variant regions. Sampled repertoires all dated from after the peak T cell response. Most donors were white British and more were female, and clonal diversity was possibly underestimated. Rises in breadth and depth of Spike-specific TCRs came after two AZD1222 doses.

The receptor was isolated from an adult in good health. This chain connects TRBV9 to TRBJ1-2; tentative D call: TRBD1 (5 bases). The material was peripheral blood, obtained on day 0 of MenACWY control vaccination. The CDR3 is CASSVVGVPSYGYTF. CDR3 in DNA: TGTGCCAGCAGCGTAGTGGGGGTTCCTAGCTATGGCTACACCTTC.